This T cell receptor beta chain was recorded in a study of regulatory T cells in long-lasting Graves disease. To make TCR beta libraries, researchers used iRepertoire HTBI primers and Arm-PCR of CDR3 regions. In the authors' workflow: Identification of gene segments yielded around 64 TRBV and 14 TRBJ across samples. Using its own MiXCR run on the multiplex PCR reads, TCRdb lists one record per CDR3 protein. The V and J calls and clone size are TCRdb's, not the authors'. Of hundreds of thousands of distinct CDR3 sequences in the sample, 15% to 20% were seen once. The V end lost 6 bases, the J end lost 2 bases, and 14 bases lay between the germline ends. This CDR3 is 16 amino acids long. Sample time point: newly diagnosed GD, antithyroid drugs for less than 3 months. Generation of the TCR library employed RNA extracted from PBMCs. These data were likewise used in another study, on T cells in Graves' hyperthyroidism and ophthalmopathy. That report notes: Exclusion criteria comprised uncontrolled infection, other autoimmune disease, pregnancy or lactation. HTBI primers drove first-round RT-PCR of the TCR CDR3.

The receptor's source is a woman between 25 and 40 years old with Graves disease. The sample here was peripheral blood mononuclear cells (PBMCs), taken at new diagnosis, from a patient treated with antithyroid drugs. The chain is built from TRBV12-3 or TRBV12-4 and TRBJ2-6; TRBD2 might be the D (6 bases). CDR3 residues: CASRSGVRAGANVLTF. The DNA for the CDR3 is TGTGCCAGCAGATCGGGGGTACGGGCTGGGGCCAACGTCCTGACTTTC.